Listed here are 6 T cell receptor beta chains from one sample, sequenced in a study of T cell responses to AZD1222 COVID-19 vaccine. The repertoire was sequenced with immunoSEQ multiplex PCR; TCRdb's copy has only in-frame clones and lacks some. This table holds roughly 100,000 clones, 89% found once. Sequenced here: peripheral blood, sampled 28 days after the second AZD1222 dose. All receptors come from an adult who received the AZD1222 COVID-19 vaccine.

V and J are TRBV28 and TRBJ1-6; D remains unclear. In germline, CDR1 is MDHEN, CDR2 SYDVKM. The CDR3 sequence is 14 residues long. V was shortened by 5 bases and J by 9 bases, with 14 bases between the two germline ends. CDR3 loop: CASSKFATVSPLHF. The CDR3 bases are TGTGCCAGCAGTAAATTCGCTACAGTTTCACCCCTCCACTTT.

Regarding this clone: The germline gene is not matched at one end of the junction; a read error may be the cause. V and J are TRBV19 and TRBJ2-2, with 10 bases that match TRBD2. Germline CDR1 LNHDA, CDR2 SQIVND (reference sequence). CDR3 length: 14 residues. CDR3 amino acids: CASSISRTSGDYLF. For the CDR3, the DNA is TGTGCCAGTAGTATATCCCGGACTAGCGGTGACTATCTTTTT.

A single count supports this clone. V gene TRBV6-7 combines with J gene TRBJ1-5, with 11 bases fitting TRBD1. TRBV6-7 is filed as an ORF, its function uncertain. J gave up 1 base and V 7 bases, and 3 bases lay outside the gene matches. The CDR3 totals 15 residues. The CDR3 DNA reads as TGTGCCAGCATCGGGACAGGGGGGAGCAATCAGCCCCAGCATTTT. This gives the protein CASIGTGGSNQPQHF.

This chain connects TRBV30 to TRBJ1-4; possibly TRBD1 for D (5 bases). The V gene lost 4 bases and the J gene lost 5 bases, with 11 bases spanning the gap. The CDR3 totals 13 residues. Per germline, CDR1 GTSNPN and CDR2 SVGIG (reference sequence). The CDR3 spells CAWTGQGNEKLFF. DNA of the CDR3: TGTGCCTGGACGGGCCAGGGAAATGAAAAACTGTTTTTT.

This chain connects TRBV30 to TRBJ1-5; D not resolved. Germline CDR1 is GTSNPN and CDR2 is SVGIG (reference sequence). V gave up 2 bases and J gave up 0 bases, with 8 bases separating them. CDR3 length equals 14 residues. DNA of the CDR3: TGTGCCTGGAGTCAGGCAGTTAGCAATCAGCCCCAGCATTTT. This translates into CAWSQAVSNQPQHF. Looking up the rest from reference TRBV30 and TRBJ1-5 gives the full variable domain: SQTIHQWPATLVQPVGSPLSLECTVEGTSNPNLYWYRQAAGRGLQLLFYSVGIGQISSEVPQNLSASRPQDRQFILSSKKLLLSDSGFYLCAWSQAVSNQPQHFGDGTRLSIL.

The rearrangement joins TRBV10-2 to TRBJ2-1; D ambiguous. In germline, CDR1 is WSHSY, CDR2 SAAADI. The V and J ends lost 2 bases and 5 bases respectively, with 1 base between them. The CDR3 covers 11 residues. The CDR3 reads CASSENNEQFF. The DNA for the CDR3 is TGCGCCAGCAGTGAGAACAATGAGCAGTTCTTC.